This T cell receptor beta chain originates from a study of blood T cell repertoires in COVID-19. Study context: Sites across the United States, Italy and Spain contributed samples from acute and convalescent COVID-19.

The CDR3 has 13 amino acids. The germline CDR1 and CDR2 sequences are MRHNA and SNTAGT. The ends were cut back, 5 bases at V and 1 base at J, with 8 bases in the middle. Using immunoSEQ multiplex PCR, the repertoire was profiled, and TCRdb retains in-frame clones only, with some absent. Of 80,000 or so clones listed, approximately 78% are singletons. The receptor comes from a woman older than 75 with acute or convalescent COVID-19. The sequencing input was peripheral blood. J is TRBJ1-1 and V is TRBV6-4; weak D call: TRBD1 (6 bases). The CDR3 DNA is TGTGCCAGCAGTAGGACAGAGAACACTGAAGCTTTCTTT. Protein sequence: CASSRTENTEAFF.